This T cell receptor beta chain was obtained from a study of T-cell reconstitution after alpha-beta-depleted transplantation in children. Study results and limitations: In patients about two months after transplant, alpha-beta T cells reportedly arose from several hundred expanded graft clones.

Turning to this clonotype: Antigen unknown.

The CDR3 covers 15 residues. V lost 5 bases and J lost 7; bases outside the gene matches: 2. Unique molecular identifiers were incorporated into the prepared TCRbeta library. TCRdb reprocessed the PCR reads via MiXCR and lists one record per CDR3 protein. This sample has 250,000 to 400,000 distinct CDR3 sequences, with roughly 25% found just once. The material sequenced was PBMCs, mostly from graft donor cells, taken 180 days after TCRalphabeta/CD19-depleted stem cell transplant. The sequence was obtained from a male patient under 18 who had a stem cell transplant for acute lymphoblastic leukemia, so the T cells may come from the graft donor. The genes are TRBV12-3 or TRBV12-4 and TRBJ2-2; TRBD2 aligns across 15 bases. CDR3 coding DNA: TGTGCCAGCAGTCGGACTAGCGGGAGGGTCGGGGAGCTGTTTTTT. Protein product: CASSRTSGRVGELFF.